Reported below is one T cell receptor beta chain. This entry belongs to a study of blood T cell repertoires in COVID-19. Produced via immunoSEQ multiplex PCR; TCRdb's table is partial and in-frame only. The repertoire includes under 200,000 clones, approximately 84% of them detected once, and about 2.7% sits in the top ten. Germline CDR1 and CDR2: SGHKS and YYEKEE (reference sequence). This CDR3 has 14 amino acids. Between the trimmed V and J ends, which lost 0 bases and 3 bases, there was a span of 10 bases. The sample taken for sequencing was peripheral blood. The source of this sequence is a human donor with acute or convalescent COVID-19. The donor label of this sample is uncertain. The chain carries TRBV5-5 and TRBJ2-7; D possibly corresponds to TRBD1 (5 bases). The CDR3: CASSLGGTLYEQYF. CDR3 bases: TGTGCCAGCAGCTTGGGGGGCACCCTCTACGAGCAGTACTTC.